A selection of T cell receptor beta chains follows, all from one sample in a study of stem cell transplantation in POMP-related autoinflammatory disease. Sequenced by immunoSEQ multiplex PCR; TCRdb stores in-frame clones only, minus some. In the table there are 25,000 to 30,000 clones, 82% of which are singletons. The material sequenced was CD4+ T cells from PBMCs, taken before stem cell transplantation. All receptors derive from a human donor with POMP-related autoinflammation and immune dysregulation (PRAID). CDR3s include the opening cysteine and the closing phenylalanine or tryptophan. Each record gives: V gene, clone size, J gene, D gene, CDR3 protein, CDR3 DNA. The D gene is left open where the match is weak. Some rows have no size entry. The others give once, few or many, or a class for an expanded clone.

V gene: TRBV2; clone size: .; J gene: TRBJ2-3; D gene: TRBD2; CDR3 protein: CASVIAGGRLTDTQYF; CDR3 DNA: TGTGCCAGTGTAATAGCGGGGGGGCGTCTCACAGATACGCAGTATTTT
V gene: TRBV2; clone size: .; J gene: TRBJ2-3; D gene: .; CDR3 protein: CASSEAGSTDTQYF; CDR3 DNA: TGTGCCAGCAGCGAGGCGGGGAGCACAGATACGCAGTATTTT
V gene: TRBV9; clone size: once; J gene: TRBJ2-5; D gene: .; CDR3 protein: CASSRRTGRQETQYF; CDR3 DNA: TGTGCCAGCAGCCGACGAACAGGGAGGCAGGAGACCCAGTACTTC
V gene: TRBV7-8; clone size: once; J gene: TRBJ2-1; D gene: .; CDR3 protein: CASSGGRSVKFF; CDR3 DNA: TGTGCCAGCAGCGGGGGACGTTCGGTTAAGTTCTTC
V gene: TRBV7-8; clone size: .; J gene: TRBJ1-6; D gene: TRBD1; CDR3 protein: CASSSPGQGAGSPLHF; CDR3 DNA: TGTGCCAGCAGCTCCCCGGGACAGGGGGCAGGGTCACCCCTCCACTTT
V gene: TRBV5-1; clone size: once; J gene: TRBJ1-5; D gene: .; CDR3 protein: CASSLTAGGNQPQHF; CDR3 DNA: TGCGCCAGCAGCCTTACGGCTGGGGGCAATCAGCCCCAGCATTTT
V gene: TRBV10-1; clone size: once; J gene: TRBJ2-3; D gene: .; CDR3 protein: CASSESTGTDTQYF; CDR3 DNA: TGCGCCAGCAGTGAGTCCACGGGCACAGATACGCAGTATTTT
V gene: TRBV7-9; clone size: .; J gene: TRBJ1-2; D gene: .; CDR3 protein: CASSLGTSNYGYTF; CDR3 DNA: TGTGCCAGCAGCTTAGGAACTTCTAACTATGGCTACACCTTC
V gene: TRBV7-2; clone size: once; J gene: TRBJ2-1; D gene: .; CDR3 protein: CASRQSSGANEQFF; CDR3 DNA: TGTGCCAGCAGGCAATCTTCCGGGGCCAATGAGCAGTTCTTC
V gene: TRBV6-5; clone size: .; J gene: TRBJ2-3; D gene: .; CDR3 protein: CASSYTLPPDTQYF; CDR3 DNA: TGTGCCAGCAGTTACACACTCCCCCCAGATACGCAGTATTTT
V gene: TRBV6-1; clone size: .; J gene: TRBJ1-2; D gene: TRBD1; CDR3 protein: CASSFSTGLDYGYTF; CDR3 DNA: TGTGCCAGCAGCTTTTCGACAGGGTTAGACTATGGCTACACCTTC
V gene: TRBV11-2; clone size: once; J gene: TRBJ2-5; D gene: .; CDR3 protein: CASSLGETQYF; CDR3 DNA: TGTGCCAGCAGCTTAGGGGAGACCCAGTACTTC
V gene: TRBV2; clone size: .; J gene: TRBJ2-3; D gene: .; CDR3 protein: CASRRAGSTDTQYF; CDR3 DNA: TGTGCCAGCAGGAGGGCAGGGAGCACAGATACGCAGTATTTT
V gene: TRBV19; clone size: few; J gene: TRBJ1-4; D gene: .; CDR3 protein: CASSRLQGSEKLFF; CDR3 DNA: TGTGCCAGTAGTAGACTACAGGGTAGTGAAAAACTGTTTTTT
V gene: TRBV5-5; clone size: .; J gene: TRBJ2-2; D gene: TRBD2; CDR3 protein: CASSLLAIGELFF; CDR3 DNA: TGTGCCAGCAGCTTACTAGCGATCGGGGAGCTGTTTTTT
V gene: TRBV6-6; clone size: once; J gene: TRBJ1-3; D gene: .; CDR3 protein: CASSYAEGVDTIYF; CDR3 DNA: TGTGCCAGCAGTTACGCGGAGGGGGTGGACACCATATATTTT
V gene: TRBV6-6; clone size: .; J gene: TRBJ2-3; D gene: TRBD2; CDR3 protein: CASSPGLAGRTDTQYF; CDR3 DNA: TGTGCCAGCAGTCCAGGACTAGCGGGGCGCACAGATACGCAGTATTTT
V gene: TRBV20-1; clone size: .; J gene: TRBJ1-2; D gene: .; CDR3 protein: CSASREYGYTF; CDR3 DNA: TGCAGTGCTAGTCGGGAGTATGGCTACACCTTC
V gene: TRBV9; clone size: .; J gene: TRBJ2-2; D gene: TRBD2; CDR3 protein: CASGTQLAGEGNTGELFF; CDR3 DNA: TGTGCCAGCGGAACCCAACTAGCGGGAGAGGGGAACACCGGGGAGCTGTTTTTT
V gene: TRBV19; clone size: .; J gene: TRBJ1-4; D gene: .; CDR3 protein: CASSTLNEKLFF; CDR3 DNA: TGTGCCAGTAGTACACTCAATGAAAAACTGTTTTTT
V gene: TRBV5-4; clone size: once; J gene: TRBJ1-2; D gene: .; CDR3 protein: CASRLTGNGYTF; CDR3 DNA: TGTGCCAGCAGACTGACGGGGAATGGCTACACCTTC
V gene: TRBV5-6; clone size: .; J gene: TRBJ1-2; D gene: TRBD1; CDR3 protein: CASSTRDRGNGYTF; CDR3 DNA: TGTGCCAGCAGCACGAGGGACAGGGGCAATGGCTACACCTTC
V gene: TRBV5-1; clone size: .; J gene: TRBJ1-1; D gene: .; CDR3 protein: CASSGSLGHYYTEAFF; CDR3 DNA: TGCGCCAGCAGCGGTAGTCTGGGACACTACTACACTGAAGCTTTCTTT
V gene: TRBV15; clone size: .; J gene: TRBJ2-6; D gene: .; CDR3 protein: CATSRDKSGANVLTF; CDR3 DNA: TGTGCCACCAGCAGAGATAAATCTGGGGCCAACGTCCTGACTTTC
V gene: TRBV2; clone size: .; J gene: TRBJ2-5; D gene: .; CDR3 protein: CASGGETQYF; CDR3 DNA: TGTGCCAGCGGCGGGGAGACCCAGTACTTC
V gene: TRBV19; clone size: .; J gene: TRBJ2-4; D gene: .; CDR3 protein: CASRTGTQNIQYF; CDR3 DNA: TGTGCCAGTAGGACCGGGACACAAAACATTCAGTACTTC
V gene: TRBV30; clone size: .; J gene: TRBJ2-2; D gene: .; CDR3 protein: CAWLDGTTGELFF; CDR3 DNA: TGTGCCTGGTTGGACGGAACAACCGGGGAGCTGTTTTTT
V gene: TRBV5-1; clone size: .; J gene: TRBJ1-1; D gene: TRBD1; CDR3 protein: CASSSGQMNTEAFF; CDR3 DNA: TGCGCCAGCAGCTCGGGACAGATGAACACTGAAGCTTTCTTT
V gene: TRBV5-1; clone size: .; J gene: TRBJ2-5; D gene: TRBD1; CDR3 protein: CASSLVTGGLQETQYF; CDR3 DNA: TGCGCCAGCAGCTTGGTTACAGGGGGTCTCCAAGAGACCCAGTACTTC
V gene: TRBV10-3; clone size: .; J gene: TRBJ2-7; D gene: .; CDR3 protein: CAISRQAHEQYF; CDR3 DNA: TGTGCCATCAGCCGACAGGCCCACGAGCAGTACTTC
V gene: TRBV5-1; clone size: .; J gene: TRBJ1-5; D gene: .; CDR3 protein: CASSLDSSNQPQHF; CDR3 DNA: TGCGCCAGCAGCTTGGATTCTAGCAATCAGCCCCAGCATTTT
V gene: TRBV19; clone size: .; J gene: TRBJ2-5; D gene: .; CDR3 protein: CASSRYSGTEETQYF; CDR3 DNA: TGTGCCAGTAGCAGATACTCCGGGACCGAAGAGACCCAGTACTTC
V gene: TRBV28; clone size: .; J gene: TRBJ2-5; D gene: .; CDR3 protein: CASTSSYRFETQYF; CDR3 DNA: TGTGCCAGCACTAGCAGTTATAGGTTTGAGACCCAGTACTTC
V gene: TRBV5-1; clone size: .; J gene: TRBJ2-7; D gene: TRBD2; CDR3 protein: CASSSTSGEQYF; CDR3 DNA: TGCGCCAGCAGCTCGACTAGCGGCGAGCAGTACTTC
V gene: TRBV4-1; clone size: .; J gene: TRBJ2-7; D gene: .; CDR3 protein: CASSQTSGYEQYF; CDR3 DNA: TGCGCCAGCAGCCAGACTTCGGGCTACGAGCAGTACTTC
V gene: TRBV7-2; clone size: .; J gene: TRBJ2-7; D gene: .; CDR3 protein: CASSPQEDNTSYEQYF; CDR3 DNA: TGTGCCAGCAGCCCCCAGGAGGACAATACCTCCTACGAGCAGTACTTC
V gene: TRBV5-1; clone size: .; J gene: TRBJ2-6; D gene: .; CDR3 protein: CASSFTGTRRSGANVLTF; CDR3 DNA: TGCGCCAGCAGCTTTACCGGGACACGACGGTCAGGGGCCAACGTCCTGACTTTC
V gene: TRBV10-3; clone size: .; J gene: TRBJ2-3; D gene: TRBD2; CDR3 protein: CAISDRRLAGVTDTQYF; CDR3 DNA: TGTGCCATCAGTGACCGCAGACTAGCGGGGGTCACAGATACGCAGTATTTT
V gene: TRBV15; clone size: few; J gene: TRBJ1-5; D gene: .; CDR3 protein: CATSRVTGRSSNQPQHF; CDR3 DNA: TGTGCCACCAGCAGAGTTACAGGGAGGTCTAGCAATCAGCCCCAGCATTTT
V gene: TRBV5-1; clone size: .; J gene: TRBJ1-3; D gene: .; CDR3 protein: CASSLDLLSGNTIYF; CDR3 DNA: TGCGCCAGCAGCTTAGACCTTCTCTCTGGAAACACCATATATTTT
V gene: TRBV5-4; clone size: .; J gene: TRBJ2-7; D gene: .; CDR3 protein: CASGRGEPYEQYF; CDR3 DNA: TGTGCCAGCGGGCGGGGTGAGCCCTACGAGCAGTACTTC
V gene: TRBV6-6; clone size: few; J gene: TRBJ2-7; D gene: .; CDR3 protein: CASSYSGLEQYF; CDR3 DNA: TGTGCCAGCAGTTACTCCGGTCTTGAGCAGTACTTC
V gene: TRBV6-5; clone size: few; J gene: TRBJ1-2; D gene: TRBD1; CDR3 protein: CASRTGPSYGYTF; CDR3 DNA: TGTGCCAGCAGGACAGGGCCTTCCTATGGCTACACCTTC
V gene: TRBV4-1; clone size: .; J gene: TRBJ2-4; D gene: .; CDR3 protein: CASSQDGQGRADIQYF; CDR3 DNA: TGCGCCAGCAGCCAAGATGGCCAGGGTAGGGCGGACATTCAGTACTTC
V gene: TRBV5-1; clone size: few; J gene: TRBJ1-6; D gene: TRBD1; CDR3 protein: CASSLGQGKSYNSPLHF; CDR3 DNA: TGCGCCAGCAGCTTGGGACAGGGAAAATCCTATAATTCACCCCTCCACTTT
V gene: TRBV20-1; clone size: .; J gene: TRBJ1-4; D gene: .; CDR3 protein: CSANQVELFF; CDR3 DNA: TGCAGTGCCAATCAGGTCGAGCTGTTTTTT
V gene: TRBV25-1; clone size: once; J gene: TRBJ1-4; D gene: .; CDR3 protein: CASSEYYDTFENEKLFF; CDR3 DNA: TGTGCCAGCAGTGAATACTATGACACCTTCGAGAATGAAAAACTGTTTTTT
V gene: TRBV5-4; clone size: .; J gene: TRBJ1-1; D gene: .; CDR3 protein: CASSLPGWTEAFF; CDR3 DNA: TGTGCCAGCAGCTTACCGGGGTGGACTGAAGCTTTCTTT
V gene: TRBV18; clone size: .; J gene: TRBJ1-1; D gene: .; CDR3 protein: CASSTNTEAFF; CDR3 DNA: TGTGCCAGCTCAACGAACACTGAAGCTTTCTTT
V gene: TRBV6-5; clone size: once; J gene: TRBJ1-3; D gene: .; CDR3 protein: CASRVRERSGNTIYF; CDR3 DNA: TGTGCCAGCAGAGTCAGGGAGAGGTCTGGAAACACCATATATTTT
V gene: TRBV19; clone size: .; J gene: TRBJ1-2; D gene: TRBD1; CDR3 protein: CASTPTGGRRGGYTF; CDR3 DNA: TGTGCCAGTACTCCGACAGGGGGTAGAAGAGGGGGCTACACCTTC
V gene: TRBV5-5; clone size: .; J gene: TRBJ1-1; D gene: TRBD1; CDR3 protein: CASSLQGAEAFF; CDR3 DNA: TGTGCCAGCAGCTTACAGGGGGCTGAAGCTTTCTTT
V gene: TRBV6-1; clone size: .; J gene: TRBJ2-1; D gene: .; CDR3 protein: CASSEYSLSPIQYNEQFF; CDR3 DNA: TGTGCCAGCAGTGAATACTCACTCAGTCCGATTCAATACAATGAGCAGTTCTTC
V gene: TRBV19; clone size: .; J gene: TRBJ2-5; D gene: TRBD1; CDR3 protein: CASRGTGLVETQYF; CDR3 DNA: TGTGCCAGTAGGGGGACAGGATTGGTTGAGACCCAGTACTTC
V gene: TRBV19; clone size: .; J gene: TRBJ1-2; D gene: .; CDR3 protein: CASSTQALGYGYTF; CDR3 DNA: TGTGCCAGTAGTACGCAGGCCTTAGGGTATGGCTACACCTTC
V gene: TRBV19; clone size: .; J gene: TRBJ1-1; D gene: .; CDR3 protein: CASIGQGNTEAFF; CDR3 DNA: TGTGCCAGTATCGGGCAGGGGAACACTGAAGCTTTCTTT
V gene: TRBV12-5; clone size: .; J gene: TRBJ2-5; D gene: TRBD2; CDR3 protein: CASGLGLAGAGTQYF; CDR3 DNA: TGTGCTAGTGGTTTGGGACTAGCGGGAGCCGGGACCCAGTACTTC
V gene: TRBV7-2; clone size: .; J gene: TRBJ2-3; D gene: .; CDR3 protein: CASSYSGPLTDTQYF; CDR3 DNA: TGTGCCAGCAGCTACAGTGGGCCACTTACAGATACGCAGTATTTT
V gene: TRBV30; clone size: .; J gene: TRBJ2-3; D gene: .; CDR3 protein: CAWSVLTSTDTQYF; CDR3 DNA: TGTGCCTGGAGTGTACTCACTAGCACAGATACGCAGTATTTT
V gene: TRBV5-6; clone size: .; J gene: TRBJ1-3; D gene: .; CDR3 protein: CASSLQAASGNTIYF; CDR3 DNA: TGTGCCAGCAGCTTACAGGCTGCCTCTGGAAACACCATATATTTT